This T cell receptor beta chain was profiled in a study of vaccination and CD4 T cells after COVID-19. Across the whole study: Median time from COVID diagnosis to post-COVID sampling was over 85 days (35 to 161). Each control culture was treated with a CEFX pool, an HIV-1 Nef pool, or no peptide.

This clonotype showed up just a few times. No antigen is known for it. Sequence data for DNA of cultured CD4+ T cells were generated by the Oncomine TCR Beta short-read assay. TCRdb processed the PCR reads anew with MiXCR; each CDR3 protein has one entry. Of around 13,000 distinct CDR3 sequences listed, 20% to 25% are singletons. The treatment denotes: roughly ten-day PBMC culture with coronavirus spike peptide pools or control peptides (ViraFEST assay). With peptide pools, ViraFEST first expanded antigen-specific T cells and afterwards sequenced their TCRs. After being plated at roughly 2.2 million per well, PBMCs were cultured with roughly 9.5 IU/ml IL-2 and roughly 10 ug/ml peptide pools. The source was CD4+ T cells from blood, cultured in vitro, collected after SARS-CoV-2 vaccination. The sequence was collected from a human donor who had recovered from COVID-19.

The CDR3 loop reads CASSEGGAGGNEQFF. For the CDR3, the DNA is TGTGCCAGCAGTGAAGGAGGAGCGGGAGGCAATGAGCAGTTCTTC. The gene calls are TRBV2 and TRBJ2-1; TRBD2 aligns across 9 bases. The germline V gene encodes CDR1 SNHLY and CDR2 FYNNEI. J lost 6 bases, V lost 1 base, and 4 bases had no gene match. This CDR3 comprises 15 residues.